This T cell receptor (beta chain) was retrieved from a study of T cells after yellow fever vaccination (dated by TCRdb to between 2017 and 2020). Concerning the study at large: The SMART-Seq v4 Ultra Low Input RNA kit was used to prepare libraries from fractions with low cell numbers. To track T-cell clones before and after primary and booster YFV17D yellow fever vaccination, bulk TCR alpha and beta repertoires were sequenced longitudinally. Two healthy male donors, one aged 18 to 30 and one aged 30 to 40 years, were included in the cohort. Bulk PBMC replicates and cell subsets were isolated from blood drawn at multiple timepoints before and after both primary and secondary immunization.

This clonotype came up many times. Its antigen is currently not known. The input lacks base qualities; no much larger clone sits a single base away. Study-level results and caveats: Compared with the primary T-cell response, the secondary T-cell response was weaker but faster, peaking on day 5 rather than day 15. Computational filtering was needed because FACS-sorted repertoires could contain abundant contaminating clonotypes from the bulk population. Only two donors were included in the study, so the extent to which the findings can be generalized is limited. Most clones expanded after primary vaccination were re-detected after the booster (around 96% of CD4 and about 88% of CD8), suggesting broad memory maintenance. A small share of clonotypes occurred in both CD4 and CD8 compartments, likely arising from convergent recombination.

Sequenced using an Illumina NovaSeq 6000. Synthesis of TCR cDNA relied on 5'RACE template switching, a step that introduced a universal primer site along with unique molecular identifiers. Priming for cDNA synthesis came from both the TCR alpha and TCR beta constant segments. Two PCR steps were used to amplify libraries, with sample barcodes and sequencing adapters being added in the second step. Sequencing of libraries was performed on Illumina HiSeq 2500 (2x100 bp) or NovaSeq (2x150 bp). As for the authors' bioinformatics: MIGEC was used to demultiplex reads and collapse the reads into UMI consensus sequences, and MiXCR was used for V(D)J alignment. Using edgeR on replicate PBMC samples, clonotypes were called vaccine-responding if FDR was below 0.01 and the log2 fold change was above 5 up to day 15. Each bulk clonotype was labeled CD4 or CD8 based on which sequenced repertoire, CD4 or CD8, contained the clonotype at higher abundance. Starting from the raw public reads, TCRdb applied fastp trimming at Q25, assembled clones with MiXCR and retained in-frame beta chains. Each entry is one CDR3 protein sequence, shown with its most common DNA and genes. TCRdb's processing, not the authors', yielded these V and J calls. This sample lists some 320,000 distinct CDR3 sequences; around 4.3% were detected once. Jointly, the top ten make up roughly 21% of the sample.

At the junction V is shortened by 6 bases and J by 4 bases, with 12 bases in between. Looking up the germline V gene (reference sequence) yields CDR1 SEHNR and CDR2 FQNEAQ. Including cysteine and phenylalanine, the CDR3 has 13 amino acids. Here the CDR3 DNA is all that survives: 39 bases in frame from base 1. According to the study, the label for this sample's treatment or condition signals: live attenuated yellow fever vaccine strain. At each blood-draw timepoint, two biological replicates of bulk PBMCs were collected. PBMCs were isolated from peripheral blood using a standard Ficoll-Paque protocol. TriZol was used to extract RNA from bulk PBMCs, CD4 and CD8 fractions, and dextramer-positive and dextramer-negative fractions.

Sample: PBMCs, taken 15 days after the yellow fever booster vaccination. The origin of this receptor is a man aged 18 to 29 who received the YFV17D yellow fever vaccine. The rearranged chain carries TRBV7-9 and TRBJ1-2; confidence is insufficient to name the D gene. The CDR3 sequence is CASSMSATYGYTF. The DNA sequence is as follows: TGTGCCAGCAGTATGTCGGCGACCTATGGCTACACCTTC.